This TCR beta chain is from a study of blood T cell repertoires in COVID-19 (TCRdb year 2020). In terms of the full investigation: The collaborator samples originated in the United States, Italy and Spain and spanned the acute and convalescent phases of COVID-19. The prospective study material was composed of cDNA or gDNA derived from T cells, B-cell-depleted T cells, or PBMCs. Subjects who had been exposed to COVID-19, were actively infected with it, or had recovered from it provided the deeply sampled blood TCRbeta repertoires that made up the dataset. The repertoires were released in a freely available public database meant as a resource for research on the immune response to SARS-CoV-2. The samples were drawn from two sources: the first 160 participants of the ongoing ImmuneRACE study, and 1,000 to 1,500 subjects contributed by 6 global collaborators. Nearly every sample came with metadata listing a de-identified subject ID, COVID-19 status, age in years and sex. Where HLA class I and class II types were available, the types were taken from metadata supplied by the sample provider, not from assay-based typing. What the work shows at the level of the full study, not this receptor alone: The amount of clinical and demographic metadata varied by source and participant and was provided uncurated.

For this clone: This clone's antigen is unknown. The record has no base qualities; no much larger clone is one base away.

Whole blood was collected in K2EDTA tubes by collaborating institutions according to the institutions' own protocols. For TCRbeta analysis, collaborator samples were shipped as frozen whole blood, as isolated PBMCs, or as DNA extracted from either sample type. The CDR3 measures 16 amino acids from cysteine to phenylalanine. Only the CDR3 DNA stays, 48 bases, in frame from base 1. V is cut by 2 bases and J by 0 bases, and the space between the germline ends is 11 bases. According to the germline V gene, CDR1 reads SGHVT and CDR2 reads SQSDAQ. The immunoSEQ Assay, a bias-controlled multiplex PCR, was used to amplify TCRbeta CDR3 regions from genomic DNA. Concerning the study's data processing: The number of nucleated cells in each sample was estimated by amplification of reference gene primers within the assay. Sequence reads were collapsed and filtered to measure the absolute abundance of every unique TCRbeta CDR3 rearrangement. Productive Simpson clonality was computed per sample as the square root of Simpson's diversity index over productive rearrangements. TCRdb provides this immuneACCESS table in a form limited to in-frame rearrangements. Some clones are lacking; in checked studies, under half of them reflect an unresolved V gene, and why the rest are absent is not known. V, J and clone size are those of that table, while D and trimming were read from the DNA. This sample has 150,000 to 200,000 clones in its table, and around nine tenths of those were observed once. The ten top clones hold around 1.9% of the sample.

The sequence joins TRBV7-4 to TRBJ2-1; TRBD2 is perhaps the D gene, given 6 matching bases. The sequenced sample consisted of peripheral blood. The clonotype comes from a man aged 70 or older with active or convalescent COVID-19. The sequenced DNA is TGTGCCAGCAGCTTATCCGGGAGAAGCTCCTACAATGAGCAGTTCTTC. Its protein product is CASSLSGRSSYNEQFF.